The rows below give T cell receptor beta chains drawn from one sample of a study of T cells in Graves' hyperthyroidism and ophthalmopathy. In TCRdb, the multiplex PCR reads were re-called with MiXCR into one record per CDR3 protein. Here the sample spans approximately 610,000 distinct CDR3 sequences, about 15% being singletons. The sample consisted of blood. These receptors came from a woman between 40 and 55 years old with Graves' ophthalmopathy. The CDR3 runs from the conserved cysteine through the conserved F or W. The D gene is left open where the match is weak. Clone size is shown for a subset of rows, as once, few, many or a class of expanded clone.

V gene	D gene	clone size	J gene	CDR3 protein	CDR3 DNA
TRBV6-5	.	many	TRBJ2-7	CASSYIRSSYEQYF	TGTGCCAGCAGTTACATTAGGAGCTCCTACGAGCAGTACTTC
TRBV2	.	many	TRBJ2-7	CASSPTYEQYF	TGTGCCAGCTCCCCGACCTACGAGCAGTACTTC
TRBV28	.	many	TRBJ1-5	CASSLMRSNQPQHF	TGTGCCAGCAGTTTAATGAGGAGCAATCAGCCCCAGCATTTT
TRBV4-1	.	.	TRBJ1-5	CASSPIPGENQPQHF	TGCGCCAGCAGCCCGATCCCAGGGGAGAATCAGCCCCAGCATTTT
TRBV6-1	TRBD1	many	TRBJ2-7	CASSEEPQGAYEQYF	TGTGCCAGCAGTGAGGAACCACAGGGGGCTTACGAGCAGTACTTC
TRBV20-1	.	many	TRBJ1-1	CSAYKNTEAFF	TGCAGTGCCTACAAGAACACTGAAGCTTTCTTT
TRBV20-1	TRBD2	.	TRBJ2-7	CSARGLAGDPGEQYF	TGCAGTGCTAGAGGGCTAGCGGGAGACCCGGGGGAGCAGTACTTC
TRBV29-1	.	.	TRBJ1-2	CSVVTALSPNYGYTF	TGCAGCGTGGTAACAGCCCTTTCCCCTAACTATGGCTACACCTTC
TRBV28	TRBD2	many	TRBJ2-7	CASSHGLAGGSYEQYF	TGTGCCAGCAGTCACGGACTAGCGGGAGGATCCTACGAGCAGTACTTC
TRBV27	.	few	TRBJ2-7	CASSLTGDPYEQYF	TGTGCCAGCAGTTTAACGGGAGATCCCTACGAGCAGTACTTC
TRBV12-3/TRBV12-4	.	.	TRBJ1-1	CASRSGTRMNTEAFF	TGTGCCAGCAGGTCCGGGACGAGAATGAACACTGAAGCTTTCTTT
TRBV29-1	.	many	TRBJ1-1	CSVGLYTANTEAFF	TGCAGCGTTGGCTTGTATACAGCGAACACTGAAGCTTTCTTT
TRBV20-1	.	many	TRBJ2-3	CSARGDTDTQYF	TGCAGTGCTAGGGGGGACACAGATACGCAGTATTTT
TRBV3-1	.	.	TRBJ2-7	CASSQNGDYEQYF	TGTGCCAGCAGCCAAAACGGGGACTACGAGCAGTACTTC
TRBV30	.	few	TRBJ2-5	CAWTDPTVPETQYF	TGTGCCTGGACCGATCCGACAGTCCCAGAGACCCAGTACTTC
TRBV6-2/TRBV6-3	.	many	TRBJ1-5	CASSYDGGGQPQHF	TGTGCCAGCAGTTACGACGGGGGAGGTCAGCCCCAGCATTTT
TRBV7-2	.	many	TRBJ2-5	CASSLDSGALAQYF	TGTGCCAGCAGCTTAGATTCCGGGGCCTTGGCCCAGTACTTC
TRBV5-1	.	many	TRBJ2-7	CASSLYPGQSSYEQYF	TGCGCCAGCAGCTTATACCCTGGGCAGAGTTCCTACGAGCAGTACTTC
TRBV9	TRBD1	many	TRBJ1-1	CASSATQGMNSEAFF	TGTGCCAGCAGCGCGACACAGGGGATGAATTCTGAAGCTTTCTTT
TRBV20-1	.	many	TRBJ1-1	CSARLDGTEAFF	TGCAGTGCTAGACTTGACGGCACTGAAGCTTTCTTT
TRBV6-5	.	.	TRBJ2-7	CASSYLLKNEQYF	TGTGCCAGCAGTTACCTTCTCAAGAACGAGCAGTACTTC
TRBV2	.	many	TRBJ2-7	CASSAADLSLYEQYF	TGTGCCAGCAGCGCCGCGGACCTTAGCCTCTACGAGCAGTACTTC
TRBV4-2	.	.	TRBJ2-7	CASSPEGGGLGYEQYF	TGTGCCAGCAGCCCCGAGGGAGGAGGGCTTGGGTACGAGCAGTACTTC
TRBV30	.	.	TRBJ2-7	CAWIPGAGSHEQYF	TGTGCCTGGATCCCGGGAGCAGGCAGCCACGAGCAGTACTTC
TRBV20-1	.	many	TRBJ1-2	CSANYGRGYTF	TGCAGTGCCAACTACGGAAGGGGCTACACCTTC
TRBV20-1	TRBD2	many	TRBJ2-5	CSARDSRTSGKLQTQYF	TGCAGTGCTAGAGATTCACGTACTAGCGGGAAGTTGCAGACCCAGTACTTC
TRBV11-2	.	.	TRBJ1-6	CASSLGIEGNSPLHF	TGTGCCAGCAGCCTAGGGATTGAGGGTAATTCACCCCTCCACTTT
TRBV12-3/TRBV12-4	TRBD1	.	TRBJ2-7	CASSRGQGGQQYF	TGTGCCAGCAGCCGTGGACAGGGCGGACAGCAGTACTTC